The clone carrying this T cell receptor (beta chain) appeared once. No antigen is known for it. Clones were sequenced by immunoSEQ multiplex PCR, and TCRdb holds only the in-frame ones, with some missing. Among 60,000 to 90,000 clones listed, 75% to 85% were seen once. V shed 5 bases and J 8 bases; nucleotides not matched to a gene: 4. The CDR3 is 13 amino acids. The sample comes from a study of vaccination effects on CD4 cells after COVID-19. In the study overall: Post-vaccine specimens arrived a median 72 days past the second dose.

Using viral peptide pools, the ViraFEST assay grew out antigen-specific CD4+ T cells prior to sequencing. Researchers isolated CD4+ T cells once approximately eleven days of culture had elapsed. Participants completed two doses of the BNT162b2 or mRNA-1273 vaccine. Each vaccine recipient was nucleocapsid antibody negative and had no prior SARS-CoV-2 infection. The rearrangement joins TRBV12-3 or TRBV12-4 to TRBJ2-1; 9 bases match TRBD1. This sequence was found in a human donor who received a COVID-19 vaccine. Material: CD4+ T cells from PBMCs cultured with HCoV-229E spike peptides, obtained after COVID-19 vaccination. The CDR3 bases are TGTGCCAGCAGTCAGGACAGGGGCGATGAGCAGTTCTTC. This translates into CASSQDRGDEQFF.